The 23 T cell receptor beta chains reported below all come from one sample, sequenced in a study of blood T cell repertoires in COVID-19. Clones were sequenced by immunoSEQ multiplex PCR, and TCRdb holds only the in-frame ones, with some missing. Of 50,000 to 65,000 clones in the sample, roughly 84% were seen once. Source material: peripheral blood. These receptors were taken from a man aged 55 to 70 with COVID-19, enrolled during active disease.

This clone was recorded a few times. The chain links TRBV29-1 to TRBJ2-3, with 9 bases that match TRBD1. The J segment lost 8 bases and the V segment lost 6 bases, leaving 21 bases of the junction unmatched. The germline V gene has CDR1 SQVTM and CDR2 ANQGSEA. The CDR3 length is 17 residues. The CDR3 DNA sequence: TGCAGCGTAGGGGGCCGGGACAGGGTATTGAGGGGCGGTACGCAGTATTTT. Translation gives CSVGGRDRVLRGGTQYF.

The rearrangement joins TRBV19 to TRBJ2-5; 9 nucleotides agree with TRBD1. Germline V gene lookup returns CDR1 LNHDA and CDR2 SQIVND (reference sequence). The CDR3 consists of 16 residues. J was trimmed by 2 bases and V by 4 bases; bases with no gene match: 8. CDR3 coding DNA: TGTGCCAGTAGTACAAGGACAGGGGTCGGGCAAGAGACCCAGTACTTC. It yields the protein CASSTRTGVGQETQYF.

This clone was found a few times. The chain uses TRBV24-1 and TRBJ1-3; 9 bases are a match to TRBD1. The CDR3 length is 15 residues. V lost 5 bases, J lost 1 base, and 2 bases stayed unmatched. CDR1 is KGHDR and CDR2 is SFDVKD in the germline V gene. CDR3 bases: TGTGCCACCAGTGCGGGACAGGGTTCTGGAAACACCATATATTTT. As protein: CATSAGQGSGNTIYF.

This clone was observed a single time. This rearrangement joins TRBV7-2 to TRBJ2-3, with 8 bases that match TRBD2. Per the germline V gene, CDR1 is SGHTA and CDR2 is FQGNSA. CDR3 length: 15 amino acids. V gave up 1 base and J gave up 13 bases; unmatched junction bases: 13. CDR3 in amino acids: CASSLGTSSLISEYF. CDR3 DNA sequence: TGTGCCAGCAGCTTAGGGACTAGCAGTCTGATCTCGGAGTATTTT.

The chain links TRBV6-5 to TRBJ1-2, with TRBD1 identical over 7 bases. The germline V gene has CDR1 MNHEY and CDR2 SVGAGI. This CDR3 comprises 14 residues. V shed 7 bases, J shed 0 bases, and the junction held 5 bases outside the gene matches. CDR3 sequence reads: CASTGTATNYGYTF. The CDR3, as DNA: TGTGCCAGCACGGGGACAGCAACTAACTATGGCTACACCTTC.

The chain joins TRBV4-2 to TRBJ2-3; 7 bases are a match to TRBD2. From germline, CDR1 is LGHNA and CDR2 YNFKEQ. J gave up 7 bases and V 0 bases, and 10 bases lay outside the gene matches. The CDR3 has 16 residues. CDR3 residues: CASSQDGSGGGNTQYF. The CDR3 region has the DNA TGTGCCAGCAGCCAAGATGGTAGTGGGGGGGGGAATACGCAGTATTTT.

The J gene is TRBJ1-2, the V gene TRBV6-5; 7 nucleotides match TRBD1. This CDR3 comprises 14 residues. The germline V gene has CDR1 MNHEY and CDR2 SVGAGI. V dropped 5 bases and J dropped 4; count of bases not matched to a gene: 7. The CDR3 DNA is TGTGCCAGCAGTCGCTCCCGGGACAGCTATGGCTACACCTTC. The encoded protein is CASSRSRDSYGYTF.

CDR3 in amino acids: CASSWGRIYTF. In DNA form, the CDR3 reads TGTGCCAGCAGTTGGGGCAGGATCTACACCTTC. The genes are TRBV12-3 or TRBV12-4 and TRBJ1-2; perhaps TRBD1 as D (5 bases). The CDR3 spans 11 residues. Trimming took off 4 bases at V and 10 bases at J, with 10 bases between the two ends.

This clone was found a few times. The chain recombines TRBV2 with TRBJ2-7, with 9 bases matching TRBD2. The CDR3 totals 14 residues. Germline lookup yields CDR1 SNHLY and CDR2 FYNNEI. V was clipped by 8 bases and J by 1 base; unmatched bases: 6. The CDR3 DNA reads TGTGCCAGCTGCGGACTAGCGAGTTCCTACGAGCAGTACTTC. Translation: CASCGLASSYEQYF.

The rearrangement uses TRBV10-3 and TRBJ1-5, with D maybe TRBD1 (6 bases). This CDR3 comprises 15 residues. V lost 4 bases to trimming and J lost 2 bases, with 12 bases between them. Germline CDR1 reads ENHRY; CDR2 reads SYGVKD. The CDR3 loop reads CAISGGRTGNQPQHF. For the CDR3, the DNA is TGTGCCATCAGTGGGGGGCGTACGGGCAATCAGCCCCAGCATTTT.

The V gene is TRBV4-1, the J gene TRBJ2-7; D not certain. CDR1 MGHRA and CDR2 YSYEKL come from the germline V gene. V shed 0 bases and J shed 3 bases, with 15 bases lying between them. The CDR3 consists of 16 residues. In DNA, the CDR3 is TGCGCCAGCAGCCAAGAGCCTGGTCCGGTCTACTACGAGCAGTACTTC. Translated, it gives CASSQEPGPVYYEQYF.

This clone was seen only once. V usage is TRBV28 and J usage is TRBJ2-6; D possibly corresponds to TRBD2 (5 bases). Germline V gives CDR1 MDHEN, CDR2 SYDVKM. Deletions cut 10 bases from V and 0 bases from J, with 10 bases between. This CDR3 contains 14 residues. CDR3 amino acids: CATEGNSGANVLTF. CDR3 nucleotide sequence: TGTGCCACCGAGGGTAACTCTGGGGCCAACGTCCTGACTTTC. The full variable domain, in which reference TRBV28 and TRBJ2-6 provide the parts outside the CDR3, is DVKVTQSSRYLVKRTGEKVFLECVQDMDHENMFWYRQDPGLGLRLIYFSYDVKMKEKGDIPEGYSVSREKKERFSLILESASTNQTSMYLCATEGNSGANVLTFGAGSRLTVL.

V and J are TRBV9 and TRBJ1-3, with TRBD1 identical over 7 bases. CDR1 and CDR2 from the germline V gene are SGDLS and YYNGEE. J lost 2 bases, V lost 4 bases, and 9 bases had no gene match. The CDR3 spans 16 residues. The CDR3 protein is CASSLEGARTGNTIYF. The CDR3, as DNA: TGTGCCAGCAGCCTCGAGGGGGCGCGCACTGGAAACACCATATATTTT. Full variable domain (rest looked up from reference TRBV9 and TRBJ1-3): DSGVTQTPKHLITATGQRVTLRCSPRSGDLSVYWYQQSLDQGLQFLIQYYNGEERAKGNILERFSAQQFPDLHSELNLSSLELGDSALYFCASSLEGARTGNTIYFGEGSWLTVV.

This clone was seen just once. This chain joins TRBV20-1 and TRBJ1-1, with D tentatively TRBD1 (6 bases). The CDR3 length is 11 residues. Germline V gene data show CDR1 as DFQATT and CDR2 as SNEGSKA (reference sequence). V lost 2 bases and J lost 6, with 7 bases in between. For the CDR3, the DNA is TGCAGTGCTAGACGACAGGCTGAAGCTTTCTTT. It is translated as CSARRQAEAFF.

The chain recombines TRBV5-5 with TRBJ2-3; 8 nucleotides align to TRBD1. The ends lost 0 bases at V and 0 bases at J; junction bases unmatched: 6. Germline V gene sequence: CDR1 SGHKS, CDR2 YYEKEE (reference sequence). There are 17 residues in the CDR3. The CDR3 DNA reads TGTGCCAGCAGCTTGGGACAGGGGTCACCTAGCACAGATACGCAGTATTTT. It translates to CASSLGQGSPSTDTQYF.

V and J are TRBV5-1 and TRBJ2-7, with 8 bases that match TRBD1. Per the germline V gene, CDR1 is SGHRS and CDR2 is YFSETQ. The CDR3 sequence is 16 residues long. V was clipped by 0 bases and J by 5 bases; unmatched bases: 10. Here the CDR3 DNA reads TGCGCCAGCAGCTTGGCCTTGGGACAGGTCCCCCACGAGCAGTACTTC. This sequence encodes CASSLALGQVPHEQYF.

This clone has a single count. This CDR3 is CASSPPQQGAGGNQPQHF. As DNA, the CDR3 is TGTGCCAGCTCACCACCTCAGCAGGGGGCAGGGGGCAATCAGCCCCAGCATTTT. The chain employs TRBV18 and TRBJ1-5; 8 nucleotides agree with TRBD1. Germline CDR1 KGHSH, CDR2 LQKENI. The CDR3 has 18 residues. V shed 0 bases and J 2 bases; nucleotides not matched to a gene: 9.

The chain employs TRBV6-4 and TRBJ2-7, with 9 bases that match TRBD2. The CDR3 is 15 residues long. Germline trimming cut 0 bases from V and 7 bases from J; bases unmatched to any gene: 7. In germline, CDR1 is MRHNA, CDR2 SNTAGT. CDR3 in amino acids: CASSDSWREGEEQYF. CDR3 sequence (DNA): TGTGCCAGCAGTGACTCGTGGCGGGAGGGAGAGGAGCAGTACTTC.

Only a few counts were recorded for this clone. The rearrangement joins TRBV2 to TRBJ1-2, with 7 bases aligning to TRBD1. The CDR3 is made up of 17 amino acids. CDR1 SNHLY and CDR2 FYNNEI come from the germline V gene. V lost 3 bases, J lost 8 bases, and 18 bases stayed unmatched. The CDR3 DNA reads as TGTGCCAGCAGTGACGAAATAGGGGGCCCCCAGTTTCGGGGCTACACCTTC. Protein: CASSDEIGGPQFRGYTF.

The chain uses TRBV12-3 or TRBV12-4 and TRBJ1-2; perhaps TRBD1 as D (6 bases). The CDR3 covers 13 residues. The ends were cut back, 6 bases at V and 4 bases at J, with 12 bases in the middle. The CDR3 here is CASREQGFYGYTF. The DNA for the CDR3 is TGTGCCAGCAGGGAACAGGGTTTCTATGGCTACACCTTC.

A few counts support this clone. This rearrangement joins TRBV9 to TRBJ1-6; 11 bases match TRBD1. Germline V lookup: CDR1 SGDLS, CDR2 YYNGEE. The V gene end was trimmed by 0 bases and the J gene end by 15 bases; junction bases not matched to a gene: 11. This CDR3 has 16 residues. CDR3 DNA sequence: TGTGCCAGCAGCGTAGGTCTGGGACAGGGGGATTCTCTCCTCCACTTT. It encodes CASSVGLGQGDSLLHF.

For the CDR3, the DNA is TGTGCCAGCAGTTACTCGAGGCGGGGGAACACCATATATTTT. Translated: CASSYSRRGNTIYF. J is TRBJ1-3 and V is TRBV6-5; maybe TRBD1 (5 bases). The CDR3 is 14 residues long. In germline, CDR1 is MNHEY, CDR2 SVGAGI. Trimming took off 0 bases at V and 7 bases at J, with 10 bases between the two ends.

V gene TRBV6-6 combines with J gene TRBJ2-2, with TRBD2 identical over 9 bases. Looked up from germline, CDR1 is MNHNY and CDR2 is SVGAGI (reference sequence). Germline trimming cut 5 bases from V and 6 bases from J; bases unmatched to any gene: 7. CDR3 length equals 15 residues. This CDR3 is CASSDSGSGAGELFF. CDR3 nucleotides: TGTGCCAGCAGTGATAGCGGGAGCGGCGCCGGGGAGCTGTTTTTT.